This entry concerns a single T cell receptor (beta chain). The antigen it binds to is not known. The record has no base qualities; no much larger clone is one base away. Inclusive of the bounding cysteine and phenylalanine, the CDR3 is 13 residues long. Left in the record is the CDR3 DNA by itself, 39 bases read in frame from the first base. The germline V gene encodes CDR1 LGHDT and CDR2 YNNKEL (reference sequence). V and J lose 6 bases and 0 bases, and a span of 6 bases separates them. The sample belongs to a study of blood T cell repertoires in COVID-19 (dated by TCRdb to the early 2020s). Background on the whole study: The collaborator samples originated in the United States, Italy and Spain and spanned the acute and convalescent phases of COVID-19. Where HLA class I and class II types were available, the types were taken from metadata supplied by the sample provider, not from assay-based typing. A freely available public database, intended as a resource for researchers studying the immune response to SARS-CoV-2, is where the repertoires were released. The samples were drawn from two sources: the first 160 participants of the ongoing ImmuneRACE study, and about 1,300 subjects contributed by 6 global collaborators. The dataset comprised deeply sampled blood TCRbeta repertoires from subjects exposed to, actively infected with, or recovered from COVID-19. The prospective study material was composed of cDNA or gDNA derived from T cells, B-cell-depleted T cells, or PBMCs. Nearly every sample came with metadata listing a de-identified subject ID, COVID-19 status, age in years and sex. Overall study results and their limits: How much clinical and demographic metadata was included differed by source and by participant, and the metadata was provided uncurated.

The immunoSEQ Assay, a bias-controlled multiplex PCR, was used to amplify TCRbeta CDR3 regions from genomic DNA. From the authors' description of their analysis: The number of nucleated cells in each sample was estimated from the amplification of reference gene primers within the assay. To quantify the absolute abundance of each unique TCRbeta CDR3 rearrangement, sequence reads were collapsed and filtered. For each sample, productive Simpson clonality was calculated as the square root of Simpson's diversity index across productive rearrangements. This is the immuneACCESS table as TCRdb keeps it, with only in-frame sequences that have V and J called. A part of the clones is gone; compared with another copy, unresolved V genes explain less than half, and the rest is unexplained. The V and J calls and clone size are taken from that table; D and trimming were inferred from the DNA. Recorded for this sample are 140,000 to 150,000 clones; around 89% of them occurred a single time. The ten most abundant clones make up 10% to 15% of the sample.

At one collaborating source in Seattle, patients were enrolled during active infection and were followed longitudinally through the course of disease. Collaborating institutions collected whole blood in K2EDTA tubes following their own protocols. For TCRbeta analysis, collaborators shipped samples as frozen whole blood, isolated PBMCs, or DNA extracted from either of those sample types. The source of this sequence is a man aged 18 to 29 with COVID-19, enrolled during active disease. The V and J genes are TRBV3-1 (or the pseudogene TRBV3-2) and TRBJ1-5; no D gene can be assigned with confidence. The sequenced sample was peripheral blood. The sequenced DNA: TGTGCCAGCAGTCCAGGTAGCAATCAGCCCCAGCATTTT. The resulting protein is CASSPGSNQPQHF.